The 29 T cell receptor beta chains given below trace back to one sample, sequenced in a study of shared clonotypes between healthy human individuals. The method was immunoSEQ multiplex PCR; TCRdb's version includes in-frame clones alone and lacks a portion of them. The table records some 470,000 clones, about three quarters of them present only once. The specimen sequenced was PBMCs. The receptors come from a woman in her thirties or forties in good health. Some clones in this sample may be carry-over from other donors' samples.

This clone showed up many times. The chain combines TRBV7-2 with TRBJ1-2, with TRBD1 matching over 7 bases. CDR3 length: 13 residues. J lost 4 bases, V lost 4 bases, and 3 bases had no gene match. The germline CDR1 and CDR2 sequences are SGHTA and FQGNSA. The CDR3 spells CASSSGQFYGYTF. The CDR3 DNA is TGTGCCAGCAGCTCGGGACAGTTCTATGGCTACACCTTC.

This clone occurred a few times. The chain links TRBV7-9 to TRBJ2-5, with TRBD1 matching over 11 bases. The length of the CDR3 is 14 residues. Per the germline V gene, CDR1 is SEHNR and CDR2 is FQNEAQ (reference sequence). V lost 5 bases to trimming and J lost 5 bases; unmatched junction nucleotides: 4. The CDR3 loop is CASSRDRGLETQYF. The CDR3 coding sequence is TGTGCCAGCAGCCGGGACAGGGGGTTGGAGACCCAGTACTTC.

This chain uses TRBV28 with TRBJ2-3; 7 positions agree with TRBD2. The germline gives CDR1 MDHEN, CDR2 SYDVKM. The CDR3 consists of 15 residues. V was clipped by 6 bases and J by 2 bases; unmatched bases: 8. The CDR3 region has the DNA TGTGCCAGCAGGGGCGCCGGGACTAACACAGATACGCAGTATTTT. This gives the protein CASRGAGTNTDTQYF.

The J gene is TRBJ1-1, the V gene TRBV29-1; D not certain. Germline V CDR1 and CDR2: SQVTM, ANQGSEA. This CDR3 has 15 residues. The V gene lost 6 bases and the J gene lost 0 bases, with 17 bases spanning the gap. CDR3 coding DNA: TGCAGCGTCTCGCCGGGTTGGGGTATGAACACTGAAGCTTTCTTT. Residues: CSVSPGWGMNTEAFF.

J is TRBJ2-2 and V is TRBV25-1; TRBD2 agrees at 9 bases. The V and J ends lost 5 bases and 6 bases, in that order; junction bases with no gene match: 10. The CDR3 loop spans 16 amino acids. The germline V gene has CDR1 MGHDK and CDR2 SYGVNS. The CDR3 sequence: CASSKQAGGVAGELFF. DNA of the CDR3: TGTGCCAGCAGTAAACAAGCGGGAGGAGTCGCCGGGGAGCTGTTTTTT.

Details on this clone: This CDR3 is also generated by other DNA sequences in the sample. J is TRBJ2-7 and V is TRBV28; 7 bases fit TRBD1. V lost 6 bases and J lost 0; bases outside the gene matches: 8. The CDR3 contains 15 residues. Germline V gives CDR1 MDHEN, CDR2 SYDVKM. CDR3 sequence: CASSPLDRDSYEQYF. CDR3 DNA sequence: TGTGCCAGCAGCCCCCTCGACAGGGACTCCTACGAGCAGTACTTC.

This clone was counted a few times. The chain employs TRBV6-1 and TRBJ2-1, with 7 nucleotides matching TRBD1. Germline V CDR1 and CDR2: MNHNS, SASEGT. The CDR3 loop spans 17 amino acids. V lost 0 bases and J lost 5; bases outside the gene matches: 10. The CDR3 nucleotides read TGTGCCAGCAGTGAAGCGGGGACAGTACCGCCTAACAATGAGCAGTTCTTC. Translating gives CASSEAGTVPPNNEQFF.

The chain recombines TRBV27 with TRBJ2-7; weak D call: TRBD1 (5 bases). V was pared by 5 bases and J by 4 bases, with 21 bases between. This CDR3 has 16 residues. Germline V CDR1 and CDR2: MNHEY, SMNVEV (reference sequence). The CDR3 bases are TGTGCCAGCAGTCCCCGAGGCCGAGTAGGGGCTTACGAGCAGTACTTC. This codes for CASSPRGRVGAYEQYF.

This clone was seen only a few times. V is TRBV4-3 and J is TRBJ1-3; tentatively, D is TRBD1 (5 bases). Trimming shortened V by 3 bases and J by 0 bases, and 9 bases separated the two germline ends. Germline CDR1 and CDR2: LGHNA and YSLEER. The CDR3 runs 15 residues. This CDR3 reads CASSHDGASGNTIYF. The CDR3, as DNA: TGCGCCAGCAGCCATGACGGGGCCTCTGGAAACACCATATATTTT.

This clone showed up just once. The V and J genes are TRBV6-6 and TRBJ2-3; weak D call: TRBD2 (6 bases). Germline lookup yields CDR1 MNHNY and CDR2 SVGAGI (reference sequence). The germline V and J ends were trimmed by 5 bases and 6 bases, with 15 bases remaining between them. The length of the CDR3 is 14 residues. The DNA for the CDR3 is TGTGCCAGCAGTCTTCCCCAAGGAGGGGATACGCAGTATTTT. Its translation: CASSLPQGGDTQYF.

The CDR3 DNA reads as TGTGCCACCACCTACATGACAGGGGTGAGGAATGAGCAGTTCTTC. Protein product: CATTYMTGVRNEQFF. This chain joins TRBV10-3 and TRBJ2-1, with 8 bases matching TRBD1. Germline lookup yields CDR1 ENHRY and CDR2 SYGVKD. This CDR3 spans 15 amino acids. After removal of 10 bases from V and 7 bases from J, the junction contained 15 bases not matched to a gene.

This clone came up a few times. This CDR3 is CASSMGRSSNQPQHF. The CDR3, as DNA: TGTGCCAGTAGCATGGGACGGTCTAGCAATCAGCCCCAGCATTTT. The rearrangement uses TRBV19 and TRBJ1-5; tentative D call: TRBD1 (5 bases). Between the trimmed V and J ends, which lost 6 bases and 0 bases, there was a span of 12 bases. This CDR3 contains 15 residues. CDR1 and CDR2 (germline): LNHDA, SQIVND (reference sequence).

This clone was counted many times. At the DNA level, this CDR3 is encoded by other sequences in the same sample as well. This chain connects TRBV7-9 to TRBJ2-7; D not certain. The CDR3 totals 11 residues. Looked up from germline, CDR1 is SEHNR and CDR2 is FQNEAQ (reference sequence). The germline V and J ends were trimmed by 5 bases and 2 bases, with 4 bases remaining between them. As DNA, the CDR3 is TGTGCCAGCAGCAGGACCTACGAGCAGTACTTC. Amino acids: CASSRTYEQYF. Using reference TRBV7-9 and TRBJ2-7 for the parts outside the CDR3, the full variable domain is DTGVSQNPRHKITKRGQNVTFRCDPISEHNRLYWYRQTLGQGPEFLTYFQNEAQLEKSRLLSDRFSAERPKGSFSTLEIQRTEQGDSAMYLCASSRTYEQYFGPGTRLTVT.

This sequence joins TRBV6-6 and TRBJ1-5, with D maybe TRBD1 (5 bases). V dropped 2 bases and J dropped 0 bases, with 11 bases sitting between them. Germline V gives CDR1 MNHNY, CDR2 SVGAGI (reference sequence). This CDR3 region has 16 residues. CDR3 loop: CASSYLGGGSNQPQHF. The CDR3 DNA reads TGTGCCAGCAGTTACCTCGGTGGGGGTAGCAATCAGCCCCAGCATTTT.

V and J are TRBV28 and TRBJ1-5; D possibly corresponds to TRBD1 (5 bases). From germline, CDR1 is MDHEN and CDR2 SYDVKM. CDR3 length equals 18 residues. Trimming shortened V by 3 bases and J by 5 bases, and 23 bases separated the two germline ends. The CDR3 here is CASSFHPGKVEKDQPQHF. The CDR3 DNA is TGTGCCAGCAGTTTTCATCCAGGGAAAGTGGAGAAGGATCAGCCCCAGCATTTT. Using reference TRBV28 and TRBJ1-5 for the parts outside the CDR3, the full variable domain is DVKVTQSSRYLVKRTGEKVFLECVQDMDHENMFWYRQDPGLGLRLIYFSYDVKMKEKGDIPEGYSVSREKKERFSLILESASTNQTSMYLCASSFHPGKVEKDQPQHFGDGTRLSIL.

The V gene is TRBV18, the J gene TRBJ1-1; D is ambiguous. This CDR3 contains 16 residues. Germline V gene sequence: CDR1 KGHSH, CDR2 LQKENI. The germline V and J ends were trimmed by 3 bases and 1 base, with 15 bases remaining between them. In DNA, the CDR3 is TGTGCCAGCTCACCCACTACGGTCTCCCCGAACACTGAAGCTTTCTTT. It codes for CASSPTTVSPNTEAFF.

The table lists this clone with a few counts. The J gene is TRBJ2-7, the V gene TRBV29-1, with TRBD2 matching over 9 bases. Germline V gene lookup returns CDR1 SQVTM and CDR2 ANQGSEA. The CDR3 sequence is 13 residues long. After removal of 7 bases from V and 4 bases from J, the junction contained 8 bases not matched to a gene. The CDR3 region is CSALAGAEYEQYF. CDR3 in DNA: TGCAGCGCTTTAGCGGGAGCGGAGTACGAGCAGTACTTC.

About this clone: Other DNA variants within this sample encode the same CDR3. V gene TRBV30 combines with J gene TRBJ1-4; 8 bases are a match to TRBD1. The length of the CDR3 is 13 residues. Trimming at V came to 0 bases and at J to 8 bases, leaving 2 bases not matched to a gene. CDR1 and CDR2 from the germline V gene are GTSNPN and SVGIG (reference sequence). DNA of the CDR3: TGTGCCTGGAGTGTACAGGGGGGGGAAAAACTGTTTTTT. Its translation: CAWSVQGGEKLFF.

The V gene is TRBV9, the J gene TRBJ2-2; no clear D gene. Deletions cut 4 bases from V and 1 base from J, with 11 bases between. CDR3 length: 15 residues. The germline V gene has CDR1 SGDLS and CDR2 YYNGEE. In DNA, the CDR3 is TGTGCCAGCAGCTTAGGACCGCTGAACACCGGGGAGCTGTTTTTT. Protein: CASSLGPLNTGELFF.

V usage is TRBV11-2 and J usage is TRBJ1-1; D gene uncertain. V was trimmed by 5 bases and J by 5 bases, leaving 6 bases between them. The germline CDR1 and CDR2 sequences are SGHAT and FQNNGV. The CDR3 extends over 11 amino acids. CDR3 coding DNA: TGTGCCAGCAGCCTCCAGACTGAAGCTTTCTTT. It is translated as CASSLQTEAFF.

J is TRBJ2-2 and V is TRBV6-5; 7 bases agree with TRBD2. CDR1 is MNHEY, CDR2 SVGAGI, per germline. The CDR3 has 15 amino acids. The ends lost 5 bases at V and 1 base at J; junction bases unmatched: 4. As DNA, the CDR3 is TGTGCCAGCAGTCCCGCTAGCGGGAACACCGGGGAGCTGTTTTTT. Translating gives CASSPASGNTGELFF.

This clone was seen once. This chain links TRBV10-2 with TRBJ1-5; the D gene is possibly TRBD1 (6 bases). V lost 8 bases, J lost 1 base, and 18 bases lay in between. The length of the CDR3 is 16 residues. Germline assignment: CDR1 WSHSY and CDR2 SAAADI. The CDR3 DNA is TGCGCCAGCTCCCCTGGACGGGGGGCGAGCAATCAGCCCCAGCATTTT. It translates to CASSPGRGASNQPQHF.

This CDR3 reads CASTPPPNTEAFF. CDR3 in DNA: TGTGCCAGCACCCCACCACCGAACACTGAAGCTTTCTTT. V gene TRBV28 combines with J gene TRBJ1-1, with unresolved D. V lost 7 bases to trimming and J lost 1 base, with 10 bases between them. The germline V gene encodes CDR1 MDHEN and CDR2 SYDVKM. This CDR3 comprises 13 residues.

The V gene is TRBV30, the J gene TRBJ1-4; possibly TRBD1 for D (6 bases). The V and J ends lost 3 bases and 8 bases respectively, with 16 bases between them. The germline CDR1 and CDR2 sequences are GTSNPN and SVGIG (reference sequence). The CDR3 has 14 residues. CDR3 nucleotides: TGTGCCTGGAGCTATACAGGGTACCTAGAAAAACTGTTTTTT. Encoded protein: CAWSYTGYLEKLFF.

This clone was detected many times. The chain employs TRBV19 and TRBJ2-5; 9 positions agree with TRBD2. Germline lookup yields CDR1 LNHDA and CDR2 SQIVND (reference sequence). Trimming removed 3 bases from V and 5 bases from J; junction bases left unmatched: 4. The CDR3 runs 14 residues. In DNA, the CDR3 is TGTGCCAGTAGTATCCCCGGACTAGCGGAGACCCAGTACTTC. Translated: CASSIPGLAETQYF. The variable domain in full, with the rest retrieved from reference TRBV19 and TRBJ2-5, is DGGITQSPKYLFRKEGQNVTLSCEQNLNHDAMYWYRQDPGQGLRLIYYSQIVNDFQKGDIAEGYSVSREKKESFPLTVTSAQKNPTAFYLCASSIPGLAETQYFGPGTRLLVL.

This clone appeared once. The chain joins TRBV7-2 to TRBJ2-7; maybe TRBD1 (5 bases). This CDR3 comprises 14 residues. The ends were cut back, 6 bases at V and 6 bases at J, with 18 bases in the middle. Per the germline V gene, CDR1 is SGHTA and CDR2 is FQGNSA. This CDR3 is CASSDKGSPSEQYF. CDR3 sequence (DNA): TGTGCCAGCAGTGACAAGGGGTCCCCCTCCGAGCAGTACTTC.

This chain connects TRBV5-1 to TRBJ2-3; possibly TRBD2 for D (5 bases). The CDR3 runs to 14 residues. The V end lost 4 bases, the J end lost 1 base, and 10 bases lay between the germline ends. In germline, CDR1 is SGHRS, CDR2 YFSETQ. Here the CDR3 reads CASSEGQGTDTQYF. CDR3 nucleotide sequence: TGCGCCAGCAGCGAGGGCCAGGGCACAGATACGCAGTATTTT. The full variable domain, with the rest looked up from reference TRBV5-1 and TRBJ2-3, is KAGVTQTPRYLIKTRGQQVTLSCSPISGHRSVSWYQQTPGQGLQFLFEYFSETQRNKGNFPGRFSGRQFSNSRSEMNVSTLELGDSALYLCASSEGQGTDTQYFGPGTRLTVL.

This clone was counted between two and nine times. The V call is TRBV29-1, the J call TRBJ2-7, with TRBD1 identical over 10 bases. The trim removed 3 bases at V and 3 bases at J, leaving 5 bases unmatched. Germline CDR1 reads SQVTM; CDR2 reads ANQGSEA. CDR3 length: 14 amino acids. As DNA, the CDR3 is TGCAGCGTTGATTCTAGGGACAGGGGCTACGAGCAGTACTTC. This sequence encodes CSVDSRDRGYEQYF.

The table lists this clone with a few counts. The V call is TRBV28, the J call TRBJ1-2, with D possibly being TRBD1 (5 bases). The V gene's germline CDR1 is MDHEN and CDR2 SYDVKM. Trimming removed 5 bases from V and 8 bases from J, with 15 bases in between. The CDR3 has 13 residues. The DNA of the CDR3 is TGTGCCAGCAGTCCCCCGTTACGGGGGGGCTACACCTTC. Translating gives CASSPPLRGGYTF.